The 11 T cell receptor beta chains below were found in one sample sequenced in a study of low-dose radiotherapy and immunotherapy resistance in tumors. Both TCRalpha and TCRbeta chains were reverse transcribed with V-gene-specific primers. TCR amplification involved about 19 PCR cycles with a constant-region primer and V-primer adapter. TCRdb reanalysed the reads using MiXCR and keeps one entry per CDR3 protein. The sample carries around 17,000 distinct CDR3 sequences, about 70% recorded once. Receptors originate from a human donor with advanced metastatic prostate, ovarian, gallbladder or colorectal cancer (not recorded which). This table probably holds off-target reads from a library built for another chain.

V gene TRBV6-5 combines with J gene TRBJ2-7; D gene unclear. V was shortened by 0 bases and J by 4 bases, with 7 bases between the two germline ends. Germline V gene lookup returns CDR1 MNHEY and CDR2 SVGAGI. The length of the CDR3 is 13 residues. CDR3: CASSYSARYEQYF. The CDR3 DNA sequence: TGTGCCAGCAGTTACTCCGCGCGTTACGAGCAGTACTTC.

This clonotype has only a few counts. The V call is TRBV6-1, the J call TRBJ2-5; D call uncertain. This CDR3 spans 13 amino acids. In germline, CDR1 is MNHNS, CDR2 SASEGT. The V end lost 9 bases, the J end lost 5 bases, and 16 bases lay between the germline ends. The CDR3: CARQTRSSETQYF. In DNA, the CDR3 is TGTGCCAGACAAACCCGGTCCTCGGAGACCCAGTACTTC.

V gene TRBV12-3 or TRBV12-4 combines with J gene TRBJ1-5; no clear D gene. Trimming shortened V by 3 bases and J by 2 bases, and 8 bases separated the two germline ends. This CDR3 region has 14 residues. The CDR3 loop is CASSFHGGNQPQHF. CDR3 coding DNA: TGTGCCAGCAGTTTCCACGGGGGCAATCAGCCCCAGCATTTT.

This chain uses TRBV4-3 with TRBJ1-6, with unresolved D. The CDR3 is 14 amino acids. Germline-derived CDR1 and CDR2 are LGHNA and YSLEER. Trimming cost V 0 bases and J 6 bases, with 6 bases left between them. DNA of the CDR3: TGCGCCAGCAGCCAAGAGGGAGGTAATTCACCCCTCCACTTT. Its protein product is CASSQEGGNSPLHF.

The chain uses TRBV5-1 and TRBJ1-2, with 12 nucleotides matching TRBD1. After removal of 4 bases from V and 5 bases from J, the junction contained 6 bases not matched to a gene. The CDR3 consists of 15 residues. The germline CDR1 and CDR2 sequences are SGHRS and YFSETQ. In DNA form, the CDR3 reads TGCGCCAGCAGCAGCGGGACAGGGGGCGTTTATGGCTACACCTTC. Protein: CASSSGTGGVYGYTF. Combining the CDR3 with reference TRBV5-1 and TRBJ1-2 gives the whole variable domain KAGVTQTPRYLIKTRGQQVTLSCSPISGHRSVSWYQQTPGQGLQFLFEYFSETQRNKGNFPGRFSGRQFSNSRSEMNVSTLELGDSALYLCASSSGTGGVYGYTFGSGTRLTVV.

The rearrangement links TRBV15 to TRBJ1-4, with TRBD1 matching over 7 bases. The junction had 5 bases not matched to a gene; V was cut back by 0 bases and J by 7 bases. Germline CDR1 and CDR2: LNHNV and YYDKDF (reference sequence). This CDR3 comprises 15 residues. Here the CDR3 reads CATSRERGQGEKLFF. Written as DNA, the CDR3 is TGTGCCACCAGCAGAGAGAGGGGGCAGGGTGAAAAACTGTTTTTT. Looking up the rest from reference TRBV15 and TRBJ1-4 gives the full variable domain: DAMVIQNPRYQVTQFGKPVTLSCSQTLNHNVMYWYQQKSSQAPKLLFHYYDKDFNNEADTPDNFQSRRPNTSFCFLDIRSPGLGDTAMYLCATSRERGQGEKLFFGSGTQLSVL.

This chain connects TRBV7-9 to TRBJ1-3; no clear D. The length of the CDR3 is 18 residues. V was cut by 0 bases and J by 2 bases, with 17 bases left in between. Germline CDR1 reads SEHNR; CDR2 reads FQNEAQ (reference sequence). CDR3 DNA sequence: TGTGCCAGCAGCTTAGCACCTGGGCGGACGCCGACTGGAAACACCATATATTTT. Its translation: CASSLAPGRTPTGNTIYF.

V usage is TRBV6-2 or TRBV6-3 and J usage is TRBJ2-5; 10 bases match TRBD2. Germline V gene lookup returns CDR1 MNHEY and CDR2 SVGEGT. The CDR3 runs 14 residues. Germline trimming cut 7 bases from V and 2 bases from J; bases unmatched to any gene: 4. The CDR3 spells CASNLAGDQETQYF. Here the CDR3 DNA reads TGTGCCAGCAACCTAGCGGGGGATCAAGAGACCCAGTACTTC.

The chain's CDR3 is CASSPRQGRSNQPQHF. CDR3 coding DNA: TGTGCCAGCAGTCCCAGACAGGGGAGAAGCAATCAGCCCCAGCATTTT. This sequence joins TRBV12-3 or TRBV12-4 and TRBJ1-5, with 8 nucleotides matching TRBD1. This CDR3 has 16 residues. V was clipped by 5 bases and J by 1 base; unmatched bases: 7.

This clonotype turned up a few times. The chain recombines TRBV3-1 with TRBJ1-5; TRBD1 matches at 8 bases. CDR3 size: 15 residues. V gave up 1 base and J gave up 6 bases; unmatched junction bases: 5. Per germline, CDR1 LGHDT and CDR2 YNNKEL (reference sequence). CDR3 DNA: TGTGCCAGCAGCCAAGGCGGACAGGGCTTTCAGCCCCAGCATTTT. Its translation is CASSQGGQGFQPQHF.

This chain links TRBV25-1 with TRBJ2-1, with 9 bases aligning to TRBD2. CDR3 length equals 17 residues. Germline V lookup: CDR1 MGHDK, CDR2 SYGVNS. J gave up 1 base and V 6 bases, and 10 bases lay outside the gene matches. The CDR3 is CASSPLGGGASYNEQFF. Written as DNA, the CDR3 is TGTGCCAGCAGCCCTCTCGGCGGGGGGGCATCCTACAATGAGCAGTTCTTC.